A few counts support the clone carrying this T cell receptor beta chain. The data derive from a study of response to subunit inactivated influenza vaccine. One entry per CDR3 protein, called by TCRdb with MiXCR from the RT-PCR reads. This table holds about 570,000 distinct CDR3 sequences, about 11% found once. V was trimmed by 2 bases and J by 6 bases, leaving 8 bases between them. Germline V gene lookup returns CDR1 KGHSY and CDR2 FQNENV. The CDR3 is 13 amino acids. This same sample was also part of a study on T cells expressing NK-cell markers. That work adds: Generation of TCR beta cDNA was performed by 5'RACE template switching incorporating UMIs. It was sorted CD3+CD56-NKG2C+, CD3+CD56+NKG2C- and CD3+CD56+NKG2C+ T cells that provided the TCR beta repertoires. Most of the eight sequenced donors were classified as HCMV-seropositive, and one was classified as seronegative. The CD3+CD56-NKG2C+ fraction was also led by these clonotypes in several donors.

This specimen consisted of PBMCs from blood, obtained on the day of vaccination. The J gene is TRBJ2-1, the V gene TRBV16; unclear D gene. This TCR derives from a man aged 50 to 59 who received an inactivated influenza vaccine. The CDR3 is CASSQAKGNEQFF. In DNA form, the CDR3 reads TGTGCCAGCAGCCAAGCAAAAGGCAATGAGCAGTTCTTC.